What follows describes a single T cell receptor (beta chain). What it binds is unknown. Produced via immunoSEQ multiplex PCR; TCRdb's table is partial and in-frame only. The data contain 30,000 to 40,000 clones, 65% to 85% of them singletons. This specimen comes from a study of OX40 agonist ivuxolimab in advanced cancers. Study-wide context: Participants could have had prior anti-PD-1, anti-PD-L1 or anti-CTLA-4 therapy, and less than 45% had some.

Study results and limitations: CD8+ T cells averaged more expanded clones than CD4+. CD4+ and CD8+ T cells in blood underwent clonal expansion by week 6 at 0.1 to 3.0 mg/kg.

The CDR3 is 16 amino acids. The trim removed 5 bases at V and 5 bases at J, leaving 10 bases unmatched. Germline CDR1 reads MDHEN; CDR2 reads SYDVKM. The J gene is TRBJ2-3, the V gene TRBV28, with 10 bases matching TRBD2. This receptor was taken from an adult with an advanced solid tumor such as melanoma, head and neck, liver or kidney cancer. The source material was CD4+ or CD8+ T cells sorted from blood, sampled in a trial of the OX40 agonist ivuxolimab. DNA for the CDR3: TGTGCCAGCAGTGGCCGACTAGCGGGCGGGGGAGATACGCAGTATTTT. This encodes CASSGRLAGGGDTQYF.